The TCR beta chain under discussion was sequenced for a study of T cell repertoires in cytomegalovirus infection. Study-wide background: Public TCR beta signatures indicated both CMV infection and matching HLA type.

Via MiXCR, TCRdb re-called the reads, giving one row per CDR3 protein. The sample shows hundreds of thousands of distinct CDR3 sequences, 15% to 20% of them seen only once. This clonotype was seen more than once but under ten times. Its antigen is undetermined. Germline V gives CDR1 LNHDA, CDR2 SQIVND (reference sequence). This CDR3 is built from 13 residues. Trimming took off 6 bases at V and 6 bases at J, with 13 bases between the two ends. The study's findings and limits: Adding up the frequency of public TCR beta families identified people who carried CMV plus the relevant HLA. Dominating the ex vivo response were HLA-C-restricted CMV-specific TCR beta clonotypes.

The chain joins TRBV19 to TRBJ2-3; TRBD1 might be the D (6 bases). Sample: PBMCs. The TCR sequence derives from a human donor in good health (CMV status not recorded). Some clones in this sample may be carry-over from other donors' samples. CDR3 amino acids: CASRTLQGDTQYF. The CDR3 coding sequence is TGTGCCAGTAGGACCTTACAGGGCGATACGCAGTATTTT.